Listed here are 11 T cell receptor beta chains from one sample, sequenced in a study of Ad26.COV2.S vaccination and SARS-CoV-2 variants. Sequencing used immunoSEQ multiplex PCR; TCRdb keeps in-frame clones, though not all of them. This table holds 350,000 to 400,000 clones, around 89% found once. The sample's treatment: 15 to 20 received Ad26.COV2.S at low or high dose, single or two shots; several received placebo; per-sample allocation not given. Following the first vaccine or placebo injection, samples were taken on day 63. The sample in question was peripheral blood, obtained in a trial of Ad26.COV2.S vaccine versus placebo. Source of these receptors: a person between 18 and 60 years old who received the Ad26.COV2.S COVID-19 vaccine or a placebo.

CDR3 DNA sequence: TGTGCCAGCACCCCGACAGGGACAGTACCAGCGGTGAGGTCCGGGGAGCTGTTTTTT. Its translation is CASTPTGTVPAVRSGELFF. This chain joins TRBV28 and TRBJ2-2; 7 bases line up with TRBD1. Germline V gene data show CDR1 as MDHEN and CDR2 as SYDVKM. CDR3 length: 19 residues. The V gene end was trimmed by 7 bases and the J gene end by 6 bases; junction bases not matched to a gene: 23.

The chain combines TRBV7-6 with TRBJ2-1; TRBD2 agrees at 8 bases. Germline V CDR1 and CDR2: SGHVS, FNYEAQ. This CDR3 region has 14 residues. Trimming cost V 5 bases and J 8 bases; bases outside gene matches: 8. The CDR3 here is CASSRGSGIDEQFF. The CDR3 coding sequence is TGTGCCAGCAGCCGAGGTAGCGGGATAGATGAGCAGTTCTTC.

The CDR3 sequence is CAWSAGTGIFALAKNIQYF. The CDR3 DNA sequence: TGTGCCTGGAGTGCCGGGACAGGGATTTTCGCCCTAGCCAAAAACATTCAGTACTTC. The chain is built from TRBV30 and TRBJ2-4; the match to TRBD1 covers 9 bases. The CDR3 has 19 residues. The germline gives CDR1 GTSNPN, CDR2 SVGIG (reference sequence). V gave up 1 base and J gave up 0 bases; unmatched junction bases: 13.

In its sample, this clone was seen once. This rearrangement joins TRBV11-2 to TRBJ2-5, with no clear D. Germline CDR1 reads SGHAT; CDR2 reads FQNNGV. The CDR3 totals 13 residues. Trimming cost V 0 bases and J 5 bases, with 7 bases left between them. The CDR3 here is CASSLESWETQYF. The DNA of the CDR3 is TGTGCCAGCAGCTTAGAATCCTGGGAGACCCAGTACTTC.

Worth noting for this clone: Germline is not matched at one junction end, which may reflect a read error. This chain joins TRBV5-1 and TRBJ2-1; TRBD2 might be the D (6 bases). From germline, CDR1 is SGHRS and CDR2 YFSETQ. CDR3 size: 15 residues. CDR3 in DNA: TGCGCCAGCGGCTTCGCTGGCACTAGCTCCAATGAGCAGTTCTTC. This sequence encodes CASGFAGTSSNEQFF.

The V call is TRBV19, the J call TRBJ1-2, with D possibly matching TRBD1 (6 bases). This CDR3 has 14 residues. Per the germline V gene, CDR1 is LNHDA and CDR2 is SQIVND (reference sequence). V lost 3 bases and J lost 8, with 16 bases in between. The CDR3 DNA sequence: TGTGCCAGTAGTATTGGGCAGGGGAATAGAGGCTACACCTTC. Its protein is CASSIGQGNRGYTF.

The chain couples TRBV2 to TRBJ2-1; tentative D call: TRBD2 (5 bases). The CDR3 is 14 residues long. CDR1 and CDR2 (germline): SNHLY, FYNNEI. The V end lost 7 bases, the J end lost 0 bases, and 10 bases lay between the germline ends. DNA of the CDR3: TGTGCCAGCACTAGGACTCCCTCCTACAATGAGCAGTTCTTC. Protein product: CASTRTPSYNEQFF.

This chain links TRBV4-1 with TRBJ1-2, with D perhaps TRBD1 (5 bases). CDR1 and CDR2 from the germline V gene are MGHRA and YSYEKL. The V and J ends lost 4 bases and 0 bases respectively, with 18 bases between them. The CDR3 has 17 amino acids. This CDR3 reads CASSPQSTGIANYGYTF. The CDR3 DNA is TGCGCCAGCAGCCCCCAAAGTACAGGAATAGCTAACTATGGCTACACCTTC.

The chain is built from TRBV7-3 and TRBJ2-2; 7 nucleotides line up with TRBD1. V lost 1 base, J lost 7 bases, and 3 bases stayed unmatched. The germline V gene encodes CDR1 SGHTA and CDR2 FQGTGA. The CDR3 has 14 residues. The CDR3 reads CASSLKGGNGELFF. DNA of the CDR3: TGTGCCAGCAGCTTAAAAGGGGGCAACGGGGAGCTGTTTTTT.

The V and J genes are TRBV27 and TRBJ2-7; TRBD1 or TRBD2 may be the D gene (7 bases each). CDR1 is MNHEY and CDR2 is SMNVEV in the germline V gene (reference sequence). The CDR3 contains 15 residues. Trimming left V 5 bases short and J 5 bases short, with 19 bases between. This CDR3 is CASSPSGGGGHEQYF. The CDR3 nucleotides are TGTGCCAGCAGTCCGTCTGGGGGAGGGGGCCACGAGCAGTACTTC.

The chain carries TRBV5-1 and TRBJ1-1, with 8 nucleotides matching TRBD1. The CDR3 runs 16 residues. Per germline, CDR1 SGHRS and CDR2 YFSETQ. Losses at the gene ends were 4 bases for V and 1 base for J; bases not matched to a gene: 9. The CDR3 protein is CASSPQPGTGNTEAFF. In DNA, the CDR3 is TGCGCCAGCAGCCCCCAACCCGGGACAGGGAACACTGAAGCTTTCTTT. Filled out from reference TRBV5-1 and TRBJ1-1, the complete variable domain reads KAGVTQTPRYLIKTRGQQVTLSCSPISGHRSVSWYQQTPGQGLQFLFEYFSETQRNKGNFPGRFSGRQFSNSRSEMNVSTLELGDSALYLCASSPQPGTGNTEAFFGQGTRLTVV.